These 27 T cell receptor beta chains came from one sample sequenced in a study of blood T cell repertoires in COVID-19. TCRdb keeps only in-frame clones here, not all; method: immunoSEQ multiplex PCR. The sample includes 20,000 or so clones, approximately 91% of them seen just once. The sequenced sample consisted of peripheral blood. The receptors originated from a human donor in a cohort sampled during active COVID-19.

This clone showed up just once. The V and J genes are TRBV7-3 and TRBJ1-6; TRBD1 matches at 7 bases. CDR1 is SGHTA, CDR2 FQGTGA, per germline. The V segment lost 6 bases and the J segment 8 bases; nucleotides outside the gene matches: 7. The CDR3 totals 14 residues. The CDR3 DNA sequence: TGTGCCAGCAGTCTCGACAGGGTCGATTCACCCCTCCACTTT. Amino acids: CASSLDRVDSPLHF.

The chain couples TRBV5-4 to TRBJ1-1, with D unresolved. This CDR3 has 11 amino acids. Looked up from germline, CDR1 is SGHNT and CDR2 is YYREEE (reference sequence). V was shortened by 7 bases and J by 3 bases, with 7 bases between the two germline ends. CDR3 protein: CASGGDTEAFF. The CDR3 coding sequence is TGTGCCAGCGGCGGGGACACTGAAGCTTTCTTT.

V gene TRBV5-4 combines with J gene TRBJ2-1; 10 bases align to TRBD2. The V and J ends lost 2 bases and 0 bases, in that order; junction bases with no gene match: 8. The CDR3 is 18 amino acids. Germline V gene sequence: CDR1 SGHNT, CDR2 YYREEE (reference sequence). CDR3 residues: CASSLLAGGLGSYNEQFF. The CDR3 region has the DNA TGTGCCAGCAGCTTATTAGCGGGGGGACTCGGCTCCTACAATGAGCAGTTCTTC.

This chain links TRBV13 with TRBJ1-1; D uncertain. The CDR3 totals 14 residues. CDR1 and CDR2 (germline): PRHDT, FYEKMQ (reference sequence). V lost 3 bases and J lost 1, with 9 bases in between. The CDR3 bases are TGTGCCAGCAGCTTTAACTATCAGAACACTGAAGCTTTCTTT. Protein sequence: CASSFNYQNTEAFF.

The chain employs TRBV2 and TRBJ2-3; perhaps TRBD1 as D (6 bases). This CDR3 has 17 residues. CDR1 and CDR2 (germline): SNHLY, FYNNEI. The V gene lost 8 bases and the J gene lost 1 base, with 22 bases spanning the gap. The CDR3 sequence is CASAGGQILLRTDTQYF. The CDR3 nucleotides read TGTGCCAGCGCGGGCGGACAGATCCTGCTCCGCACAGATACGCAGTATTTT.

V is TRBV7-6 and J is TRBJ1-3, with a weak D call TRBD1 (5 bases). CDR1 is SGHVS, CDR2 FNYEAQ, per germline. The CDR3 consists of 16 residues. V was pared by 1 base and J by 2 bases, with 12 bases between. The CDR3 protein is CASSLGLGRTGNTIYF. DNA of the CDR3: TGTGCCAGCAGCTTAGGTTTGGGGCGCACTGGAAACACCATATATTTT.

The gene calls are TRBV10-3 and TRBJ1-1; 7 bases map to TRBD1. V shed 7 bases, J shed 2 bases, and the junction held 10 bases outside the gene matches. From germline, CDR1 is ENHRY and CDR2 SYGVKD. The CDR3 extends over 15 amino acids. CDR3 DNA: TGTGCCATCAAAGAGCTGACAGGGACTAACACTGAAGCTTTCTTT. Translating it yields CAIKELTGTNTEAFF.

The chain has TRBV13 and TRBJ2-1, with D possibly TRBD1 on 6 matching bases. CDR1 and CDR2 (germline): PRHDT, FYEKMQ (reference sequence). V dropped 1 base and J dropped 8 bases, with 12 bases sitting between them. The CDR3 covers 14 residues. The DNA for the CDR3 is TGTGCCAGCAGCTTAGTAGCAGGGGTTCATGAGCAGTTCTTC. It codes for CASSLVAGVHEQFF.

This chain connects TRBV13 to TRBJ2-2; D may be TRBD2 (8 bases). There are 17 residues in the CDR3. Germline assignment: CDR1 PRHDT and CDR2 FYEKMQ (reference sequence). V lost 0 bases and J 1 base, leaving 12 bases between the germline ends. The CDR3 sequence: CASSLGRGTRNTGELFF. The DNA for the CDR3 is TGTGCCAGCAGCTTAGGCAGGGGGACTAGGAACACCGGGGAGCTGTTTTTT.

This rearrangement joins TRBV11-2 to TRBJ1-1; no clear D gene. CDR3 length: 13 amino acids. The ends were cut back, 5 bases at V and 4 bases at J, with 11 bases in the middle. CDR1 and CDR2 (germline): SGHAT, FQNNGV. CDR3 loop: CASSPGGSTEAFF. The CDR3 DNA is TGTGCCAGCAGCCCCGGAGGAAGCACTGAAGCTTTCTTT.

The chain carries TRBV5-1 and TRBJ2-5; D is undetermined. This CDR3 is built from 13 residues. V was pared by 1 base and J by 3 bases, with 7 bases between. Germline lookup yields CDR1 SGHRS and CDR2 YFSETQ. The CDR3 sequence is CASSLRVEETQYF. In DNA form, the CDR3 reads TGCGCCAGCAGCTTGCGGGTAGAAGAGACCCAGTACTTC.

This clone was picked up one time. The genes are TRBV14 and TRBJ1-1; 9 nucleotides line up with TRBD1. In germline, CDR1 is SGHDN, CDR2 FVKESK. This CDR3 comprises 13 residues. The V gene end was trimmed by 5 bases and the J gene end by 11 bases; junction bases not matched to a gene: 9. In nucleotides, the CDR3 is TGTGCCAGCAGCGCGCACAGGGGGCTGGGTGCTTTCTTT. Translated, it gives CASSAHRGLGAFF.

The chain has TRBV2 and TRBJ1-6; TRBD1 aligns across 10 bases. Trimming removed 7 bases from V and 9 bases from J; junction bases left unmatched: 6. The CDR3 totals 14 residues. Germline V gene sequence: CDR1 SNHLY, CDR2 FYNNEI. The CDR3 reads CASNGDRGISPLHF. CDR3 sequence (DNA): TGTGCCAGCAACGGGGACAGGGGAATTTCACCCCTCCACTTT.

The V and J genes are TRBV2 and TRBJ2-5; 9 positions agree with TRBD1. CDR1 SNHLY and CDR2 FYNNEI come from the germline V gene. This CDR3 is built from 13 residues. V shed 8 bases, J shed 5 bases, and the junction held 6 bases outside the gene matches. DNA for the CDR3: TGTGCCAGCGCCACAGGGGGCGCCGAGACCCAGTACTTC. As protein: CASATGGAETQYF.

The chain links TRBV4-1 to TRBJ2-7, with 7 bases lining up with TRBD2. Germline V gene sequence: CDR1 MGHRA, CDR2 YSYEKL. CDR3 length: 15 residues. V lost 4 bases to trimming and J lost 4 bases; unmatched junction nucleotides: 10. The CDR3 loop is CASSRAEGGRYEQYF. DNA for the CDR3: TGCGCCAGCAGCCGTGCCGAGGGCGGGAGATACGAGCAGTACTTC.

This clone was counted a single time. The chain recombines TRBV6-4 with TRBJ1-5, with TRBD1 as a possible D gene (6 bases). The V and J ends lost 4 bases and 6 bases respectively, with 10 bases between them. Per the germline V gene, CDR1 is MRHNA and CDR2 is SNTAGT. The CDR3 spans 13 residues. The DNA for the CDR3 is TGTGCCAGCAGTGCCGAGACAGGTCAGCCCCAGCATTTT. Its translation is CASSAETGQPQHF.

The CDR3 sequence: CASSQGLGQGRTAFF. CDR3 nucleotides: TGTGCCAGCAGCCAAGGCCTTGGACAGGGACGGACGGCTTTCTTT. The gene calls are TRBV14 and TRBJ1-1; 8 positions match TRBD1. With 1 base clipped from V and 11 bases from J, the junction kept 12 bases outside the gene matches. Germline V CDR1 and CDR2: SGHDN, FVKESK. This CDR3 region has 15 residues.

The rearrangement links TRBV7-8 to TRBJ2-1; D call uncertain. Germline V gene lookup returns CDR1 SGHVS and CDR2 FQNEAQ. Trimming left V 4 bases short and J 2 bases short, with 15 bases between. This CDR3 has 16 residues. In nucleotides, the CDR3 is TGTGCCAGCAGCTCAATCCTACTTGCACCCTACAATGAGCAGTTCTTC. Translating gives CASSSILLAPYNEQFF.

V usage is TRBV6-6 and J usage is TRBJ2-7, with 8 bases lining up with TRBD1. Per germline, CDR1 MNHNY and CDR2 SVGAGI (reference sequence). J gave up 4 bases and V 6 bases, and 2 bases lay outside the gene matches. The CDR3 has 12 residues. The CDR3 loop is CASSDRGYEQYF. In DNA, the CDR3 is TGTGCCAGCAGCGACAGGGGTTACGAGCAGTACTTC.

This rearrangement joins TRBV19 to TRBJ1-4; D ambiguous. The length of the CDR3 is 15 residues. Germline values: CDR1 LNHDA, CDR2 SQIVND (reference sequence). The V end was cut by 4 bases, the J end by 10 bases, with 19 bases between. The CDR3 DNA reads TGTGCCAGTAGTAACGACGGGGATAGCTTCGGAAAACTGTTTTTT. Residues: CASSNDGDSFGKLFF. The entire variable domain, with the rest obtained from reference TRBV19 and TRBJ1-4, is as follows: DGGITQSPKYLFRKEGQNVTLSCEQNLNHDAMYWYRQDPGQGLRLIYYSQIVNDFQKGDIAEGYSVSREKKESFPLTVTSAQKNPTAFYLCASSNDGDSFGKLFFGSGTQLSVL.

V gene TRBV5-4 combines with J gene TRBJ1-2; D possibly corresponds to TRBD1 (5 bases). There are 13 residues in the CDR3. Deletions cut 6 bases from V and 1 base from J, with 10 bases between. CDR1 is SGHNT and CDR2 is YYREEE in the germline V gene (reference sequence). DNA for the CDR3: TGTGCCAGCACCAACCAGGGTAACTATGGCTACACCTTC. This gives the protein CASTNQGNYGYTF.

This chain uses TRBV6-5 with TRBJ1-4; D might be TRBD1 (6 bases). V dropped 4 bases and J dropped 7 bases, with 16 bases sitting between them. This CDR3 comprises 15 residues. Per the germline V gene, CDR1 is MNHEY and CDR2 is SVGAGI. CDR3 loop: CASSSGQTLGEKLFF. The DNA for the CDR3 is TGTGCCAGCAGTTCTGGACAGACGCTAGGTGAAAAACTGTTTTTT.

The V call is TRBV18, the J call TRBJ2-1; 10 bases match TRBD2. Germline V gives CDR1 KGHSH, CDR2 LQKENI. V gave up 2 bases and J gave up 5 bases; unmatched junction bases: 3. The CDR3 runs 15 residues. This CDR3 reads CASSPRLAGDNEQFF. CDR3 coding DNA: TGTGCCAGCTCACCAAGGCTAGCGGGGGACAATGAGCAGTTCTTC.

The CDR3 DNA reads TGTGCCAGCAGCTTACTGAACACCGGGGAGCTGTTTTTT. This translates into CASSLLNTGELFF. The chain links TRBV5-6 to TRBJ2-2; D remains ambiguous. V gave up 2 bases and J gave up 1 base, with 3 bases separating them. This CDR3 region has 13 residues. In germline, CDR1 is SGHDT, CDR2 YYEEEE.

The V gene is TRBV7-3, the J gene TRBJ1-2; 8 bases line up with TRBD1. V lost 4 bases to trimming and J lost 7 bases; unmatched junction nucleotides: 5. The CDR3 runs 13 residues. Looked up from germline, CDR1 is SGHTA and CDR2 is FQGTGA. The CDR3 sequence: CASSSTGESGYTF. The CDR3 region has the DNA TGTGCCAGCAGCTCGACAGGGGAAAGTGGCTACACCTTC.

The rearrangement joins TRBV6-5 to TRBJ1-2; the match to TRBD1 covers 9 bases. The V gene end was trimmed by 2 bases and the J gene end by 4 bases; junction bases not matched to a gene: 5. The germline gives CDR1 MNHEY, CDR2 SVGAGI. The CDR3 covers 15 residues. The CDR3 loop reads CASSYGTGLLYGYTF. The CDR3 region has the DNA TGTGCCAGCAGTTACGGGACAGGGCTCCTCTATGGCTACACCTTC.

The chain recombines TRBV20-1 with TRBJ2-7, with D perhaps TRBD1 (5 bases). Trimming left V 3 bases short and J 6 bases short, with 21 bases between. Germline values: CDR1 DFQATT, CDR2 SNEGSKA (reference sequence). This CDR3 has 15 amino acids. DNA for the CDR3: TGCAGTGCTAGTCCTTCCGGGCCCTCGCAGGGCGAGCAGTACTTC. Translating gives CSASPSGPSQGEQYF.